A single T cell receptor beta chain is shown here with its context. Its target is not known. The source of the sample is a study of CXCR3-negative and CXCR3-positive naive CD8 T cells. Study-wide findings and caveats: Naive cells positive for CXCR3 carried more hydrophobic TRB CDR3s than CXCR3-negative ones.

The CDR3 consists of 15 residues. Germline-derived CDR1 and CDR2 are SQVTM and ANQGSEA. Carrying UMI labels, the TRB cDNA libraries were prepared through 5' RACE. TCRdb reprocessed the 5' RACE reads and keeps a single row for each CDR3 protein, giving no DNA. Its listing shows some 50,000 distinct CDR3 sequences. CD8+ T cell subsets were each sorted in triplicate, approximately 300,000 cells apiece. Definition of naive CD8+ T cells rested on a CD45RO-CCR7+CD27+CD95- profile. The chain combines TRBV29-1 with TRBJ1-2; checking the TCRdb D call of TRBD1 is not possible without DNA. The clonotype originates from a human donor in good health. Some clones in this sample may be carry-over from other donors' samples. The sample taken for sequencing was naive CXCR3- CD8+ T cells from blood. Subset noted: CD45RO-CCR7+CD27+CD95- naive CD8+ T cells lacking CXCR3 (TNR3-). The CDR3 protein is CSVEGGTDSNYGYTF.